This TCR beta chain emerged from a study of blood T cell repertoires in COVID-19. Looking at the study overall: COVID-19 samples collected from the United States, Italy and Spain covered acute and convalescent phases. Nucleic acid was either cDNA or gDNA, and it came from T cells, B-cell-depleted T cells, or PBMCs.

Produced via immunoSEQ multiplex PCR; TCRdb's table is partial and in-frame only. The sample lists around 250,000 clones; roughly 86% were seen once. The CDR3 is made up of 16 amino acids. Germline lookup yields CDR1 SGHTA and CDR2 FQGNSA. The V and J ends lost 1 base and 2 bases respectively, with 13 bases between them. Material for sequencing was peripheral blood. The chain combines TRBV7-2 with TRBJ2-3; D uncertain. The source is a woman in her sixties who had recovered from COVID-19. The CDR3 spells CASSLDEVRFTDTQYF. The CDR3 nucleotides are TGTGCCAGCAGCTTAGATGAGGTCCGCTTCACAGATACGCAGTATTTT.